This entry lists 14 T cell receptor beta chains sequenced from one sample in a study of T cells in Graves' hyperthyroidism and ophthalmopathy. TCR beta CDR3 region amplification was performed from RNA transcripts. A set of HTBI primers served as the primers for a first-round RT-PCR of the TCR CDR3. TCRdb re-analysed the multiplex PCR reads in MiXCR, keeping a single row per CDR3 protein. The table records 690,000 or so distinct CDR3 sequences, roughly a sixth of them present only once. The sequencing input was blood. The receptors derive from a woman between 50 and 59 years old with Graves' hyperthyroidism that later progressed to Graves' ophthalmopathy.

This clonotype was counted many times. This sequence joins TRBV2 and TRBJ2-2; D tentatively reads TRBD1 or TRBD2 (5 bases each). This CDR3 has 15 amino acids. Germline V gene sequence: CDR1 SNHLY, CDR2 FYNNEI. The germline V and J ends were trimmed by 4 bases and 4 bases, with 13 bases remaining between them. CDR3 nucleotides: TGTGCCAGCAGTGCGGGACCGACTTCCACCGGGGAGCTGTTTTTT. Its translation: CASSAGPTSTGELFF.

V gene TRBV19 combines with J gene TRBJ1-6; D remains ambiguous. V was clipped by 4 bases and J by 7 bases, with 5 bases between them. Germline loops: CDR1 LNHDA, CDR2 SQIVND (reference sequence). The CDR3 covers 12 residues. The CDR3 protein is CASSTPNSPLHF. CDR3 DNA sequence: TGTGCCAGTAGTACCCCAAATTCACCCCTCCACTTT.

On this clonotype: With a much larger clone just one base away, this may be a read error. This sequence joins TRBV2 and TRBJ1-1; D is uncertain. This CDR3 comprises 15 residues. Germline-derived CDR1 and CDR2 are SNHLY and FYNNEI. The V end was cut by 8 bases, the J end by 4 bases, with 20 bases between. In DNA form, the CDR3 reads TGTGCCAGCTGGGTCCGCGGAGCCTTGAGCACTGAAGCTTTCTTT. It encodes CASWVRGALSTEAFF.

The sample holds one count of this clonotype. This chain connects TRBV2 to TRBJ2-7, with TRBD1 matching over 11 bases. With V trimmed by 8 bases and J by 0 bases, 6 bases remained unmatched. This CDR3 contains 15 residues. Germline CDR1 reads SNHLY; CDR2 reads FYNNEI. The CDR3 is CASLDRGQSSYEQYF. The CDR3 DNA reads TGTGCCAGCCTGGACAGGGGGCAGAGCTCCTACGAGCAGTACTTC.

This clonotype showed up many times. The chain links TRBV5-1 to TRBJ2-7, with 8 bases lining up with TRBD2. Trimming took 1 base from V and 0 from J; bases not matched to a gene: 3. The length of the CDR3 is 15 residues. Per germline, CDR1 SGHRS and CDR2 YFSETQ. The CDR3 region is CASSLTGTSSYEQYF. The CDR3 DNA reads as TGCGCCAGCAGCTTGACAGGGACTAGCTCCTACGAGCAGTACTTC.

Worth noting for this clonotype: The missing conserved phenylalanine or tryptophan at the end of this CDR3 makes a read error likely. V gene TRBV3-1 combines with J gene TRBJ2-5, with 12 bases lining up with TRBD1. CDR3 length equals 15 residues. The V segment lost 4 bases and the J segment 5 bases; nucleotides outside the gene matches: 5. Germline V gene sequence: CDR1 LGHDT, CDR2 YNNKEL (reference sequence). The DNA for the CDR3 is TGTGCCAGCAGCCCAAGGGACAGGGGGCGGGAGACCCAGTACTCC. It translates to CASSPRDRGRETQYS.

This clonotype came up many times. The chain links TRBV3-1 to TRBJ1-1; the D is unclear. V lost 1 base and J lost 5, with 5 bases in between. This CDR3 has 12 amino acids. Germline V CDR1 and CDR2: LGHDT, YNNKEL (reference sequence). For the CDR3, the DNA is TGTGCCAGCAGCCAAGGAGGGACTGAAGCTTTCTTT. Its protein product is CASSQGGTEAFF.

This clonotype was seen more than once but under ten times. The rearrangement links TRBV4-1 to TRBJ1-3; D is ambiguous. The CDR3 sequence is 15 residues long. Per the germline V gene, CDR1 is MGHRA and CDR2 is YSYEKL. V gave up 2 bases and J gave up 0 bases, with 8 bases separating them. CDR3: CASSQQATSGNTIYF. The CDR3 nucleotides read TGCGCCAGCAGCCAACAGGCGACCTCTGGAAACACCATATATTTT.

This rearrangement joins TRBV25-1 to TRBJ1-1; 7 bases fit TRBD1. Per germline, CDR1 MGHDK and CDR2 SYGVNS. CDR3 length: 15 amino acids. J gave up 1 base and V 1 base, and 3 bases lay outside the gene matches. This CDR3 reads CASSESDRANTEAFF. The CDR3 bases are TGTGCCAGCAGTGAATCAGACAGGGCGAACACTGAAGCTTTCTTT.

CDR3 region: CSATAGGGPSGANVLTF. The CDR3 DNA is TGCAGTGCTACGGCGGGAGGGGGCCCCTCTGGGGCCAACGTCCTGACTTTC. The rearrangement links TRBV20-1 to TRBJ2-6, with 9 bases fitting TRBD2. V lost 4 bases, J lost 0 bases, and 7 bases stayed unmatched. Germline lookup yields CDR1 DFQATT and CDR2 SNEGSKA (reference sequence). The CDR3 is made up of 17 amino acids.

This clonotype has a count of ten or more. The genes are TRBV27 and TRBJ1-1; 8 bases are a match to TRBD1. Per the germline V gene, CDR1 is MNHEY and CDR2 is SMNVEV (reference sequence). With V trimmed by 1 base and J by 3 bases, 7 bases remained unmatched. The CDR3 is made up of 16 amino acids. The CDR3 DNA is TGTGCCAGCAGTTTATTTCAGGGGGCTTCGGACACTGAAGCTTTCTTT. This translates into CASSLFQGASDTEAFF.

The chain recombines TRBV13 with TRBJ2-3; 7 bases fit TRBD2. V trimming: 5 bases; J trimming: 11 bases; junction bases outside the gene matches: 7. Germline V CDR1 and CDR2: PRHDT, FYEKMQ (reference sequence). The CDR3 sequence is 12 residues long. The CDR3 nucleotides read TGTGCCAGCAGCCGCGGACTAGAGGTGCAGTATTTT. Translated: CASSRGLEVQYF.

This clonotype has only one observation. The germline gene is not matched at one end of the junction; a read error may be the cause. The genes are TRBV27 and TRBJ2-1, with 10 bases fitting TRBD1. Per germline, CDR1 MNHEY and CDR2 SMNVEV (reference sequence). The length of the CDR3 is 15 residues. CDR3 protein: CASSRDRDRGNGQFF. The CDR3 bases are TGTGCCAGCAGTCGGGACCGGGACAGGGGCAATGGGCAGTTCTTC.

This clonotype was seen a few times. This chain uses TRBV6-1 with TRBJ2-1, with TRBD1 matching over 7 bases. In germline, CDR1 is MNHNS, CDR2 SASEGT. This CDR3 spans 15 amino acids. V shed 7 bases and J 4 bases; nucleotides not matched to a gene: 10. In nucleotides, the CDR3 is TGTGCCAGCACCGAAGAGGGGGCAGCGTACAATGAGCAGTTCTTC. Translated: CASTEEGAAYNEQFF.